The 31 T cell receptor beta chains below come from one sample, sequenced in a study of OX40 agonist ivuxolimab in advanced cancers. The method was immunoSEQ multiplex PCR; TCRdb's version includes in-frame clones alone and lacks a portion of them. The sample contains roughly 82,000 clones, roughly 90% of which appear only once. Source: CD4+ or CD8+ T cells sorted from blood, taken in a trial of the OX40 agonist ivuxolimab. These receptors originate from an adult with an advanced solid tumor such as melanoma, head and neck, liver or kidney cancer.

The rearrangement joins TRBV5-6 to TRBJ2-5, with D unclear. CDR1 and CDR2 from the germline V gene are SGHDT and YYEEEE. V lost 5 bases and J lost 5, with 10 bases in between. The CDR3 runs 12 residues. In nucleotides, the CDR3 is TGTGCCAGCAGACAAGACGAGGAGACCCAGTACTTC. This codes for CASRQDEETQYF.

The V gene is TRBV2, the J gene TRBJ2-1, with D possibly being TRBD2 (5 bases). Germline lookup yields CDR1 SNHLY and CDR2 FYNNEI. V was trimmed by 6 bases and J by 5 bases, leaving 26 bases between them. The length of the CDR3 is 18 residues. The CDR3: CASSGIAPGAGSNNEQFF. The CDR3 region has the DNA TGTGCCAGCAGCGGTATAGCCCCGGGCGCGGGCTCTAACAATGAGCAGTTCTTC.

This clone was counted once. The chain has TRBV6-6 and TRBJ2-3, with TRBD1 matching over 11 bases. V lost 5 bases to trimming and J lost 8 bases; unmatched junction nucleotides: 6. The length of the CDR3 is 14 residues. Germline-derived CDR1 and CDR2 are MNHNY and SVGAGI (reference sequence). The CDR3 sequence: CASSLRTGGVTQYF. CDR3 in DNA: TGTGCCAGCAGTCTCCGGACAGGGGGCGTTACGCAGTATTTT.

V is TRBV5-4 and J is TRBJ1-1, with TRBD1 identical over 9 bases. V was clipped by 4 bases and J by 3 bases; unmatched bases: 16. Germline loops: CDR1 SGHNT, CDR2 YYREEE (reference sequence). This CDR3 has 18 amino acids. CDR3 residues: CASSPSTGTGLLDTEAFF. CDR3 DNA sequence: TGTGCCAGCAGCCCCTCGACCGGGACAGGGCTTTTGGACACTGAAGCTTTCTTT.

The chain is built from TRBV20-1 and TRBJ1-2; D not certain. The germline V and J ends were trimmed by 6 bases and 4 bases, with 9 bases remaining between them. Germline-derived CDR1 and CDR2 are DFQATT and SNEGSKA (reference sequence). CDR3 length equals 11 residues. The CDR3 DNA follows: TGCAGTGCGTCCAGACTCTATGGCTACACCTTC. Amino acids: CSASRLYGYTF.

The V and J genes are TRBV5-6 and TRBJ2-3; D is undetermined. The CDR3 contains 12 residues. Germline lookup yields CDR1 SGHDT and CDR2 YYEEEE. Trimming removed 2 bases at V and 6 bases at J, with 7 bases between. The CDR3 reads CASSFSWDTQYF. The CDR3 bases are TGTGCCAGCAGCTTCTCGTGGGATACGCAGTATTTT.

In its sample, this clone ranks as medium-sized. The genes are TRBV4-1 and TRBJ2-7; D possibly uses TRBD1 or TRBD2 (5 bases each). Germline CDR1 and CDR2: MGHRA and YSYEKL. The CDR3 runs 14 residues. V was cut by 1 base and J by 5 bases, with 12 bases left in between. The CDR3 protein is CASSQGWGSDEQYF. The CDR3 nucleotides read TGCGCCAGCAGCCAAGGGTGGGGGTCGGACGAGCAGTACTTC.

The genes are TRBV15 and TRBJ1-5; 11 bases agree with TRBD1. There are 15 residues in the CDR3. The V segment lost 4 bases and the J segment 9 bases; nucleotides outside the gene matches: 8. The germline V gene encodes CDR1 LNHNV and CDR2 YYDKDF (reference sequence). The CDR3 protein is CATSNGGQGVTPQHF. DNA for the CDR3: TGTGCCACCAGCAATGGGGGACAGGGGGTAACGCCCCAGCATTTT.

The chain couples TRBV13 to TRBJ2-7; possible D gene TRBD1, 5 bases. The CDR3 runs 15 residues. Germline V gene data show CDR1 as PRHDT and CDR2 as FYEKMQ (reference sequence). The V and J ends lost 2 bases and 2 bases respectively, with 13 bases between them. CDR3 residues: CASSLFHRGTYEQYF. CDR3 in DNA: TGTGCCAGCAGCTTATTTCATAGGGGCACCTACGAGCAGTACTTC.

The J gene is TRBJ2-3, the V gene TRBV18, with D uncertain. CDR3 length equals 14 residues. Trimming cost V 6 bases and J 0 bases, with 10 bases left between them. CDR1 is KGHSH, CDR2 LQKENI, per germline. The CDR3 is CASSNSASTDTQYF. Written as DNA, the CDR3 is TGTGCCAGCTCGAACAGCGCTAGCACAGATACGCAGTATTTT.

The chain carries TRBV6-1 and TRBJ2-5, with 8 bases aligning to TRBD2. The CDR3 spans 13 residues. V dropped 8 bases and J dropped 3; count of bases not matched to a gene: 5. Germline assignment: CDR1 MNHNS and CDR2 SASEGT. The CDR3 DNA reads TGTGCCAGCCCGGGGGGGGCGAAAGAGACCCAGTACTTC. This translates into CASPGGAKETQYF.

This clone showed up just once. This chain joins TRBV7-2 and TRBJ2-1, with 9 bases matching TRBD2. Germline V gene lookup returns CDR1 SGHTA and CDR2 FQGNSA. This CDR3 is 16 amino acids long. The trim removed 2 bases at V and 6 bases at J, leaving 8 bases unmatched. The CDR3 spells CASSLRANSGGNEQFF. Written as DNA, the CDR3 is TGTGCCAGCAGCTTAAGGGCTAATAGCGGGGGCAATGAGCAGTTCTTC.

The chain carries TRBV6-1 and TRBJ1-4; D not certain. Per the germline V gene, CDR1 is MNHNS and CDR2 is SASEGT. There are 16 residues in the CDR3. Between the trimmed V and J ends, which lost 4 bases and 4 bases, there was a span of 16 bases. The CDR3 loop is CASSGGFRRINEKLFF. CDR3 DNA: TGTGCCAGCAGTGGTGGATTCAGGCGGATTAATGAAAAACTGTTTTTT.

The genes are TRBV2 and TRBJ2-1; 9 nucleotides match TRBD2. This CDR3 has 16 amino acids. Trimming took 4 bases from V and 6 from J; bases not matched to a gene: 10. CDR1 is SNHLY and CDR2 is FYNNEI in the germline V gene. The CDR3 sequence is CASSGGSGRGGNEQFF. The CDR3 coding sequence is TGTGCCAGCAGTGGTGGTAGCGGGAGAGGGGGCAATGAGCAGTTCTTC. Supplemented by reference TRBV2 and TRBJ2-1, the full variable domain reads EPEVTQTPSHQVTQMGQEVILRCVPISNHLYFYWYRQILGQKVEFLVSFYNNEISEKSEIFDDQFSVERPDGSNFTLKIRSTKLEDSAMYFCASSGGSGRGGNEQFFGPGTRLTVL.

V is TRBV6-1 and J is TRBJ1-5, with D hard to call. The CDR3 runs to 11 residues. Trimming took 4 bases from V and 12 from J, leaving 10 bases between them. The germline gives CDR1 MNHNS, CDR2 SASEGT. The CDR3 protein is CASSGSGIQHF. The CDR3 DNA sequence: TGTGCCAGCAGTGGATCGGGAATCCAGCATTTT.

The V call is TRBV5-4, the J call TRBJ1-1, with D unclear. The CDR3 is 15 amino acids. The ends were cut back, 0 bases at V and 1 base at J, with 10 bases in the middle. Looked up from germline, CDR1 is SGHNT and CDR2 is YYREEE (reference sequence). CDR3 coding DNA: TGTGCCAGCAGCTTGGGTCCCTCCTCGAACACTGAAGCTTTCTTT. This gives the protein CASSLGPSSNTEAFF.

The chain employs TRBV11-1 and TRBJ2-7; the match to TRBD1 covers 8 bases. The length of the CDR3 is 17 residues. V was clipped by 3 bases and J by 1 base; unmatched bases: 11. Germline V lookup: CDR1 SGHAT, CDR2 FQDESV (reference sequence). The DNA of the CDR3 is TGTGCCAGCAGCTTGGGGACAGGTAATCTCCTGTCCTACGAGCAGTACTTC. Its protein product is CASSLGTGNLLSYEQYF.

The J gene is TRBJ2-3, the V gene TRBV7-3; 7 bases are a match to TRBD2. The CDR3 is 14 amino acids. Germline V gene lookup returns CDR1 SGHTA and CDR2 FQGTGA. J lost 3 bases, V lost 5 bases, and 5 bases had no gene match. CDR3 sequence: CASSPERGTDTQYF. The DNA of the CDR3 is TGTGCCAGCAGCCCCGAGCGGGGAACAGATACGCAGTATTTT.

J is TRBJ1-4 and V is TRBV28; no definite D call. Germline CDR1 MDHEN, CDR2 SYDVKM. Trimming removed 2 bases from V and 10 bases from J, with 17 bases in between. CDR3 size: 15 residues. CDR3 nucleotides: TGTGCCAGCAGTTTACCCGGGGAGGTGGGTGTAAAACTGTTTTTT. Its translation: CASSLPGEVGVKLFF.

The V call is TRBV11-3, the J call TRBJ2-7; 9 positions agree with TRBD2. The trim removed 4 bases at V and 2 bases at J, leaving 3 bases unmatched. CDR1 and CDR2 (germline): SGHNT, YENEEA. This CDR3 region has 14 residues. The CDR3 reads CASSSSGNTYEQYF. DNA for the CDR3: TGTGCCAGCAGCTCTAGCGGGAATACCTACGAGCAGTACTTC.

V usage is TRBV18 and J usage is TRBJ2-5; tentatively, D is TRBD2 (5 bases). The CDR3 has 15 residues. Germline V lookup: CDR1 KGHSH, CDR2 LQKENI. Trimming left V 3 bases short and J 7 bases short, with 18 bases between. This CDR3 reads CASSPLGEHGGTQYF. DNA for the CDR3: TGTGCCAGCTCACCCCTGGGTGAACATGGAGGGACCCAGTACTTC.

This chain links TRBV6-6 with TRBJ2-7; 7 bases are shared with TRBD1. The V and J ends lost 5 bases and 5 bases, in that order; junction bases with no gene match: 12. This CDR3 contains 15 residues. Germline V gene lookup returns CDR1 MNHNY and CDR2 SVGAGI (reference sequence). In nucleotides, the CDR3 is TGTGCCAGCAGTAGGGGCAGGGGGAGTGTCAACGAGCAGTACTTC. It translates to CASSRGRGSVNEQYF.

This chain joins TRBV4-1 and TRBJ2-6; unclear D gene. This CDR3 has 15 residues. Germline loops: CDR1 MGHRA, CDR2 YSYEKL. V lost 7 bases to trimming and J lost 0 bases, with 10 bases between them. The CDR3, as DNA: TGCGCCAGCACTATACAAGCCTCTGGGGCCAACGTCCTGACTTTC. Encoded protein: CASTIQASGANVLTF.

This chain links TRBV18 with TRBJ1-3; D remains ambiguous. Trimming stripped 2 bases from V and 4 bases from J, with 3 bases between. Per germline, CDR1 KGHSH and CDR2 LQKENI. This CDR3 comprises 12 residues. For the CDR3, the DNA is TGTGCCAGCTCACCAGACGGAAACACCATATATTTT. Amino acid sequence: CASSPDGNTIYF. Full variable domain (remainder filled in from reference TRBV18 and TRBJ1-3): NAGVMQNPRHLVRRRGQEARLRCSPMKGHSHVYWYRQLPEEGLKFMVYLQKENIIDESGMPKERFSAEFPKEGPSILRIQQVVRGDSAAYFCASSPDGNTIYFGEGSWLTVV.

Only one count was recorded for this clone. The V and J genes are TRBV4-1 and TRBJ2-4; 7 positions match TRBD2. This CDR3 region has 17 residues. Germline trimming cut 2 bases from V and 3 bases from J; bases unmatched to any gene: 10. Germline V lookup: CDR1 MGHRA, CDR2 YSYEKL. This CDR3 reads CASSQLGGGIYKNIQYF. The CDR3 DNA reads as TGCGCCAGCAGCCAACTTGGGGGGGGAATTTACAAAAACATTCAGTACTTC.

This chain links TRBV5-1 with TRBJ2-2; D remains ambiguous. Germline V gene sequence: CDR1 SGHRS, CDR2 YFSETQ. V lost 0 bases to trimming and J lost 2 bases, with 5 bases between them. The CDR3 runs 14 residues. CDR3 in DNA: TGCGCCAGCAGCTTGGTAGTTAACACCGGGGAGCTGTTTTTT. Translation gives CASSLVVNTGELFF.

The chain carries TRBV9 and TRBJ2-3; D is possibly TRBD1 or TRBD2 (5 bases each). Trimming cost V 0 bases and J 0 bases, with 8 bases left between them. CDR3 length: 15 residues. Germline V gives CDR1 SGDLS, CDR2 YYNGEE. DNA for the CDR3: TGTGCCAGCAGCGTAGGTGGGGGAAGCACAGATACGCAGTATTTT. Translation: CASSVGGGSTDTQYF.

This chain joins TRBV19 and TRBJ1-1; D perhaps matches TRBD1 (5 bases). Trimming shortened V by 6 bases and J by 1 base, and 9 bases separated the two germline ends. The CDR3 sequence is 13 residues long. CDR1 and CDR2 (germline): LNHDA, SQIVND (reference sequence). The CDR3 nucleotides are TGTGCCAGTAGGACCGACAGGAACACTGAAGCTTTCTTT. It translates to CASRTDRNTEAFF. The full variable domain, rest sourced from reference TRBV19 and TRBJ1-1, is DGGITQSPKYLFRKEGQNVTLSCEQNLNHDAMYWYRQDPGQGLRLIYYSQIVNDFQKGDIAEGYSVSREKKESFPLTVTSAQKNPTAFYLCASRTDRNTEAFFGQGTRLTVV.

About this clone: At one end the junction does not follow the germline gene, possibly because of a read error. V gene TRBV7-7 combines with J gene TRBJ1-1; 10 bases fit TRBD1. CDR3 length equals 16 residues. Germline V gene sequence: CDR1 SSHAT, CDR2 FNYEAQ (reference sequence). CDR3 DNA: TGTGCTAGCAGCTTTCCATCGGGACAGGGGTACACTGAAGCTTTCTTT. Amino acids: CASSFPSGQGYTEAFF.

This clone was observed a handful of times. The V call is TRBV1, the J call TRBJ1-1; the DNA was not used to check the table's D call, TRBD1. TRBV1 constitutes a pseudogene. This CDR3 contains 13 residues. In nucleotides, the CDR3 is TGCACCAGGAGGACAGGGCCCCACACTGAAGCTTTCTTT. Protein: CTRRTGPHTEAFF.

The V and J genes are TRBV5-5 and TRBJ1-4; the D gene is possibly TRBD1 (5 bases). Looked up from germline, CDR1 is SGHKS and CDR2 is YYEKEE (reference sequence). The CDR3 length is 15 residues. V was shortened by 4 bases and J by 8 bases, with 18 bases between the two germline ends. This chain's CDR3 is CASSPTYGRGEKLFF. As DNA, the CDR3 is TGTGCCAGCAGCCCGACTTACGGACGGGGGGAAAAACTGTTTTTT.